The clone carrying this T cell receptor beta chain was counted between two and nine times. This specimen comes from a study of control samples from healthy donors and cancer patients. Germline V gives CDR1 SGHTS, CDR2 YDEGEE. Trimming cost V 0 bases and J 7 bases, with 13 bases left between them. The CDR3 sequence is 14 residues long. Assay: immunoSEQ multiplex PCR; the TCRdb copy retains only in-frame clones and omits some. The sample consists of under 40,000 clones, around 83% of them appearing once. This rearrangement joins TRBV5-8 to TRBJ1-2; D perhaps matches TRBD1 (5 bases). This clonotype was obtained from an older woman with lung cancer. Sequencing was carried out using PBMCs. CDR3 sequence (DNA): TGTGCCAGCAGCTTGGACGGCGGGGCCGGTGGCTACACCTTC. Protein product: CASSLDGGAGGYTF.